Detailed here is one T cell receptor beta chain. What it binds is not known. No donor was unhealthy or non-Caucasian. These data originate in a study of identical twins. Study-level findings and limits: It was out-of-frame TCR alpha sharing in monozygotic twins that models underestimated.

TCRdb ran MiXCR on the 5' RACE reads and lists one entry per CDR3 protein. The table records 420,000 or so distinct CDR3 sequences, around 20% of them present only once. CDR1 is MNHEY and CDR2 is SVGEGT in the germline V gene. The CDR3 is made up of 18 amino acids. Deletions cut 0 bases from V and 0 bases from J, with 17 bases between. V and J are TRBV6-2 or TRBV6-3 and TRBJ1-1; D remains ambiguous. The sequence derives from a man in his forties or fifties in good health. The sample was naive T cells sorted from blood. The chain's CDR3 is CASSYSKDYVLVNTEAFF. CDR3 DNA: TGTGCCAGCAGTTACTCGAAGGATTACGTCTTAGTGAACACTGAAGCTTTCTTT.